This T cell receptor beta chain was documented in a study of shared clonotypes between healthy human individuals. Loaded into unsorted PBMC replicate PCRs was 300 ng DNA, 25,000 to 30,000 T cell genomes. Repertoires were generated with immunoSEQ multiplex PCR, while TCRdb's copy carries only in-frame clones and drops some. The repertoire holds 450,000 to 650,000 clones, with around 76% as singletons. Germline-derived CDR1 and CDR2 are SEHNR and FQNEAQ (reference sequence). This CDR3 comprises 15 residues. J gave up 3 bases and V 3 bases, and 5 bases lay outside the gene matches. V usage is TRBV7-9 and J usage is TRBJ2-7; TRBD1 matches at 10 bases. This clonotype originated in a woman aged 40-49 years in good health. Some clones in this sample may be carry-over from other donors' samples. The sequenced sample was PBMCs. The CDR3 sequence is CASSLGQGKFYEQYF. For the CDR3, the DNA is TGTGCCAGCAGCTTGGGACAGGGGAAATTCTACGAGCAGTACTTC.